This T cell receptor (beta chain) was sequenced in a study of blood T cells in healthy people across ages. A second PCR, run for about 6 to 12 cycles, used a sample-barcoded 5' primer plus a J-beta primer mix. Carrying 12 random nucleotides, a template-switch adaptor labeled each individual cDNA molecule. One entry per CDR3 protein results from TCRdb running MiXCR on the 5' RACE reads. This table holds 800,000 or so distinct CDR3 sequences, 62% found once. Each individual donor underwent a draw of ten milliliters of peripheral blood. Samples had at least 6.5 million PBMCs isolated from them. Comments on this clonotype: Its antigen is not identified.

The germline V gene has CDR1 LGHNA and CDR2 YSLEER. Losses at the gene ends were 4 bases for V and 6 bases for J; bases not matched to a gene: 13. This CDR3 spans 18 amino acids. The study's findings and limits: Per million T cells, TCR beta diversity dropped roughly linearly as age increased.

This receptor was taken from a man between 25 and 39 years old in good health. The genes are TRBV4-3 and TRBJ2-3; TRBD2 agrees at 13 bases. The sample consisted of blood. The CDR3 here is CASSPSALAGGPMDTQYF. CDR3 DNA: TGCGCCAGCAGCCCGTCCGCACTAGCGGGGGGGCCTATGGATACGCAGTATTTT.